This is a list of T cell receptor beta chains from one sample in a study of T cells in Graves' hyperthyroidism and ophthalmopathy. TCRdb re-analysed the multiplex PCR reads in MiXCR, keeping a single row per CDR3 protein. The sample gives 650,000 to 750,000 distinct CDR3 sequences, about 14% of which show up once; roughly a tenth is in the top ten. Sequences were obtained from blood. These receptors were taken from a woman aged 18-30 years with Graves' hyperthyroidism. CDR3s include the opening cysteine and the closing phenylalanine or tryptophan. D genes are given only for firm matches. Clone size appears in some rows only: once, few, many, or a class for an expanded clone.

DNA: TGTGCCAGCAGCCCTCCGGGACGGCAGAACACTGAAGCTTTCTTT
CDR3: CASSPPGRQNTEAFF
V: TRBV3-1
size: many
length: 15
D: .
J: TRBJ1-1

DNA: TGTGCCAGCTCACGGATCAGCACAGATACGCAGTATTTT
CDR3: CASSRISTDTQYF
V: TRBV18
size: many
length: 13
D: .
J: TRBJ2-3

DNA: TGCGCCAGCAGCCAAGTGTTAGATGTCGCAAGAAAGGGCGGTCAGCCCCAGCATTTT
CDR3: CASSQVLDVARKGGQPQHF
V: TRBV4-1
size: many
length: 19
D: .
J: TRBJ1-5

DNA: TGTGCCAGCAGCCCATACTCTGGATCACCCCTCCACTTT
CDR3: CASSPYSGSPLHF
V: TRBV27
size: .
length: 13
D: .
J: TRBJ1-6

DNA: TGTGCCAGCTCACCGCCGGGACCCACCTCGACACCCTACACCGGGGAGCTGTTTTTT
CDR3: CASSPPGPTSTPYTGELFF
V: TRBV18
size: .
length: 19
D: .
J: TRBJ2-2

DNA: TGTGCCAGCAGCTTAGGGGGGAAAGGGTATGGCTACACCTTC
CDR3: CASSLGGKGYGYTF
V: TRBV7-2
size: many
length: 14
D: .
J: TRBJ1-2

DNA: TGTGCCAGCAGCTTAGACCCGACTCGGGACAGGGGGGACAATGAGCAGTTCTTC
CDR3: CASSLDPTRDRGDNEQFF
V: TRBV7-9
size: many
length: 18
D: TRBD1
J: TRBJ2-1

DNA: TGTGCCTGGAGCCGAGGGGCGAGACAATACAATGAGCAGTTCTTC
CDR3: CAWSRGARQYNEQFF
V: TRBV30
size: many
length: 15
D: .
J: TRBJ2-1

DNA: TGTGCCAGCGGGGGGGGCTCCTACGAGCAGTACTTC
CDR3: CASGGGSYEQYF
V: TRBV7-9
size: many
length: 12
D: TRBD2
J: TRBJ2-7

DNA: TGCAGCGTTGAGGGAGCTAGGGGGGACCCCTACAATGAGCAGTTCTTC
CDR3: CSVEGARGDPYNEQFF
V: TRBV29-1
size: few
length: 16
D: .
J: TRBJ2-1

DNA: TGTGCCAGCAGCTTAGATCCGGGGGTCTCTGTGGCTTTCTTT
CDR3: CASSLDPGVSVAFF
V: TRBV11-2
size: many
length: 14
D: .
J: TRBJ1-1

DNA: TGCGCCAGCAGCCAAGATCAACGAAATGGCTACGAGCAGTACTTC
CDR3: CASSQDQRNGYEQYF
V: TRBV4-1
size: .
length: 15
D: .
J: TRBJ2-7

DNA: TGTGCCAGTAGTCTAGGCGTGGGGACTTGGACCTACGAGCAGTACTTC
CDR3: CASSLGVGTWTYEQYF
V: TRBV19
size: .
length: 16
D: .
J: TRBJ2-7

DNA: TGTGCCAGCAGCCTGAGACTAGCGGCTTTCTACGAGCAGTACTTC
CDR3: CASSLRLAAFYEQYF
V: TRBV3-1
size: many
length: 15
D: TRBD2
J: TRBJ2-7

DNA: TGTGCCAGCAGCCCCGGAGGGCCCTATGAGCAGTTCTTC
CDR3: CASSPGGPYEQFF
V: TRBV6-8
size: few
length: 13
D: .
J: TRBJ2-1

DNA: TGTGCCACCAGTGATTTCGGGGACGCTGAGAACACCGGGGAGCTGTTTTTT
CDR3: CATSDFGDAENTGELFF
V: TRBV24-1
size: few
length: 17
D: .
J: TRBJ2-2

DNA: TGTGCCAGTGGGCACTTCGAAAGGACGGGACATCAGCCCCAGCATTTT
CDR3: CASGHFERTGHQPQHF
V: TRBV19
size: few
length: 16
D: .
J: TRBJ1-5

DNA: TGCGCCAGCAGCCAAGGTAATCGTTTCAATCAGCCCCAGCATTTT
CDR3: CASSQGNRFNQPQHF
V: TRBV4-1
size: few
length: 15
D: .
J: TRBJ1-5

DNA: TGTGCCAGCAGCTTAGTTCGGGGGTACAATGAGCAGTTCTTC
CDR3: CASSLVRGYNEQFF
V: TRBV11-2
size: many
length: 14
D: .
J: TRBJ2-1

DNA: TGCAGTGCTAGAGATTATACCAGCGGGGCGCCAACCTACGAGCAGTACTTC
CDR3: CSARDYTSGAPTYEQYF
V: TRBV20-1
size: many
length: 17
D: TRBD2
J: TRBJ2-7

DNA: TGTGCCAGCAGCTTGGCCGGTAGCGGGAGTCTCCAGGGGCAGTTCTTC
CDR3: CASSLAGSGSLQGQFF
V: TRBV5-5
size: few
length: 16
D: TRBD2
J: TRBJ2-1

DNA: TGTGCCAGCAGTCGGGGGGTTTCGAACACCGGGGAGCTGTTTTTT
CDR3: CASSRGVSNTGELFF
V: TRBV28
size: many
length: 15
D: TRBD2
J: TRBJ2-2

DNA: TGCGGCGTAGGACTAGCGGGAGGGGATACGCAGTATTTT
CDR3: CGVGLAGGDTQYF
V: TRBV29-1
size: .
length: 13
D: TRBD2
J: TRBJ2-3

DNA: TGTGCCAGCAGCGTTACAGGGGTGGACTCCTACAATGAGCAGTTCTTC
CDR3: CASSVTGVDSYNEQFF
V: TRBV9
size: few
length: 16
D: TRBD1
J: TRBJ2-1

DNA: TGTGCCTGGAGCCGAGGGGGCGCTGGAAACACCATATATTTT
CDR3: CAWSRGGAGNTIYF
V: TRBV30
size: .
length: 14
D: TRBD1
J: TRBJ1-3

DNA: TGTGCCTGGAGTGTACTTGGCTCGAACACTGAAGCTTTCTTT
CDR3: CAWSVLGSNTEAFF
V: TRBV30
size: many
length: 14
D: .
J: TRBJ1-1

DNA: TGTGCCAGCAGCTTCCCAATTTTTTCTGGGGCCAACGTCCTGACTTTC
CDR3: CASSFPIFSGANVLTF
V: TRBV3-1
size: .
length: 16
D: .
J: TRBJ2-6

DNA: TGTGCCAGCAGCGAGTGGGGGACAAGCAATCAGCCCCAGCATTTT
CDR3: CASSEWGTSNQPQHF
V: TRBV6-1
size: .
length: 15
D: .
J: TRBJ1-5

DNA: TGTGCCAGCAGCTTACTCGGGGACAGGGGGCGCCGGACCAATGAGCAGTTCTTC
CDR3: CASSLLGDRGRRTNEQFF
V: TRBV7-3
size: many
length: 18
D: TRBD1
J: TRBJ2-1

DNA: TGTGCCAGCACCTGGACAGGGGCCAGTGGCTACGAGCAGTACTTC
CDR3: CASTWTGASGYEQYF
V: TRBV6-1
size: many
length: 15
D: TRBD1
J: TRBJ2-7

DNA: TGTGCCAGCAGCGTAGATCTAGCGGGAGGTCGGAATGAGCAGTTCTTC
CDR3: CASSVDLAGGRNEQFF
V: TRBV9
size: few
length: 16
D: TRBD2
J: TRBJ2-1

DNA: TGCGCCAGCAGCGTGGACAGCGCGAGTGTGACCCAGTACTTC
CDR3: CASSVDSASVTQYF
V: TRBV5-1
size: .
length: 14
D: .
J: TRBJ2-5

DNA: TGTGCCAGCACCATGGGTGGAAAACTGTTTTTT
CDR3: CASTMGGKLFF
V: TRBV28
size: few
length: 11
D: .
J: TRBJ1-4

DNA: TGTGCCAGTAGTATCGGACCAGCTAACTATGGCTACACCTTC
CDR3: CASSIGPANYGYTF
V: TRBV19
size: many
length: 14
D: .
J: TRBJ1-2

DNA: TGTGCCAGCACCAAATACAGGGAGAACCAGCCCCAGCATTTT
CDR3: CASTKYRENQPQHF
V: TRBV2
size: many
length: 14
D: .
J: TRBJ1-5

DNA: TGTGCCAGCAGCCGGGGACTAGCGGGAGGGTTCATTCAGTACTTC
CDR3: CASSRGLAGGFIQYF
V: TRBV14
size: many
length: 15
D: TRBD2
J: TRBJ2-4

DNA: TGTGCCAGCAGCTTAGTGACTGCGTCGGACACCATATATTTT
CDR3: CASSLVTASDTIYF
V: TRBV7-9
size: few
length: 14
D: .
J: TRBJ1-3

DNA: TGTGCCAGCAGCCAAGTTCAGCAGTACTTC
CDR3: CASSQVQQYF
V: TRBV3-1
size: .
length: 10
D: .
J: TRBJ2-7

DNA: TGTGCCTGGAGTGACGTAGCGGAGGTCACAGATACGCAGTATTTT
CDR3: CAWSDVAEVTDTQYF
V: TRBV30
size: few
length: 15
D: .
J: TRBJ2-3

DNA: TGCAGTGCTAGAGAGACCGGAGAGATGAACACTGAAGCTTTCTTT
CDR3: CSARETGEMNTEAFF
V: TRBV20-1
size: many
length: 15
D: .
J: TRBJ1-1

DNA: TGTGCCAGCAAAGGACAGGGGGACTATCGGGACTATGGCTACACCTTC
CDR3: CASKGQGDYRDYGYTF
V: TRBV7-9
size: few
length: 16
D: TRBD1
J: TRBJ1-2

DNA: TGTGCCAGCAGCCTCCAACAGGGGGCCCGGGAGCAGTACTTC
CDR3: CASSLQQGAREQYF
V: TRBV12-3/TRBV12-4
size: many
length: 14
D: TRBD1
J: TRBJ2-7

DNA: TGTGCCAGCTCACCGAGTGGGAGGAACACCATATATTTT
CDR3: CASSPSGRNTIYF
V: TRBV18
size: .
length: 13
D: .
J: TRBJ1-3

DNA: TGTGCCAGCAGGTCGACTGGCTCCTACGAGCAGTACTTC
CDR3: CASRSTGSYEQYF
V: TRBV7-9
size: many
length: 13
D: .
J: TRBJ2-7

DNA: TGTGCCAGTAGTATCCGGACAGGCCAAGGGAATGAAAAACTGTTTTTT
CDR3: CASSIRTGQGNEKLFF
V: TRBV19
size: .
length: 16
D: TRBD1
J: TRBJ1-4

DNA: TGCGCCAGCAGCTTAGGACGAAAGGAAAAACTGTTTTTT
CDR3: CASSLGRKEKLFF
V: TRBV5-1
size: many
length: 13
D: .
J: TRBJ1-4

DNA: TGTGCCAGCAGTTACACAGGGACCCTAAACTATGGCTACACCTTC
CDR3: CASSYTGTLNYGYTF
V: TRBV6-5
size: many
length: 15
D: .
J: TRBJ1-2

DNA: TGTGCCAGTAGCCTCACGGCTTCCTCTGGAAACACCATATATTTT
CDR3: CASSLTASSGNTIYF
V: TRBV19
size: .
length: 15
D: .
J: TRBJ1-3

DNA: TGTGCCAGCACCGAGGAGACTCCGGTTGGTGCAACTAATGAAAAACTGTTTTTT
CDR3: CASTEETPVGATNEKLFF
V: TRBV6-1
size: many
length: 18
D: .
J: TRBJ1-4